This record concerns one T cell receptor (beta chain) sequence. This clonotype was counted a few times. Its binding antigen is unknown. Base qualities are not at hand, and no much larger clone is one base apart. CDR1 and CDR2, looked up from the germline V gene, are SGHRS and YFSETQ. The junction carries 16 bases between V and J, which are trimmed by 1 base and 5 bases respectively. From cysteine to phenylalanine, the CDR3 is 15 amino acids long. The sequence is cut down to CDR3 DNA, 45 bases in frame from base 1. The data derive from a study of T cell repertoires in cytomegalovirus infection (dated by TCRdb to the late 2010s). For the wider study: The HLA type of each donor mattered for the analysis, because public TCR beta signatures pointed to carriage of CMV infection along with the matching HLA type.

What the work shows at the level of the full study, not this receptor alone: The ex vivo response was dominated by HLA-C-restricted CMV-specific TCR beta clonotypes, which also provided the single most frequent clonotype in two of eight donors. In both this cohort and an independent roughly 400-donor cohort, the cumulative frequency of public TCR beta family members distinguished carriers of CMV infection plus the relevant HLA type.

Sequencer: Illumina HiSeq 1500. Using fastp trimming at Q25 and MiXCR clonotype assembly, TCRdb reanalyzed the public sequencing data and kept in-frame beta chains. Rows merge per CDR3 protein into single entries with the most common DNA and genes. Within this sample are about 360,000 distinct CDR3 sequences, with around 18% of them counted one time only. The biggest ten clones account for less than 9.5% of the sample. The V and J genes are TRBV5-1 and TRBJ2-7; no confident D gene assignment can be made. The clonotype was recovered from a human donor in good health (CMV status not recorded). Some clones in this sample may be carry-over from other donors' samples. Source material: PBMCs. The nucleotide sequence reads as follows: TGCGCCAGCAGCTTGTTGATAATTGGGATCCACGAGCAGTACTTC. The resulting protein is CASSLLIIGIHEQYF.